This T cell receptor beta chain originates from a study of OX40 agonist ivuxolimab in advanced cancers. Turning to the study itself: Ivuxolimab doses were 0.01, 0.1, 0.3, 1.5, 3 or 10 mg/kg every 2 weeks.

Study results and limitations: Clones of CD4+ and CD8+ blood T cells grew by week 6 at doses of 0.1 to 3.0 mg/kg. Averaged across samples, CD8+ T cells carried more expanded clones than CD4+ did.

Comment on this clone: What it binds is not known.

Germline values: CDR1 LNHNV, CDR2 YYDKDF (reference sequence). The CDR3 has 17 residues. The V end lost 2 bases, the J end lost 1 base, and 17 bases lay between the germline ends. The assay was immunoSEQ multiplex PCR, and TCRdb's table has in-frame clones only and misses some. This table has 30,000 to 35,000 clones, roughly 89% appearing once. V usage is TRBV15 and J usage is TRBJ2-5, with TRBD1 as a possible D gene (6 bases). The TCR comes from an adult with an advanced solid tumor such as melanoma, head and neck, liver or kidney cancer. The starting material was CD4+ or CD8+ T cells sorted from blood, obtained in a trial of the OX40 agonist ivuxolimab. This CDR3 reads CATSRIPRDISQETQYF. The CDR3 DNA sequence: TGTGCCACCAGCAGAATTCCCCGGGACATCTCCCAAGAGACCCAGTACTTC.